This is a list of T cell receptor beta chains from one sample in a study of shared T cell receptors in the human thymus. Clones were sequenced by immunoSEQ multiplex PCR, and TCRdb holds only the in-frame ones, with some missing. Seen here are 650,000 to 950,000 clones, 80% to 90% observed once, and the top ten hold roughly 0.01%. In addition, the sample was reused for a study of human thymus T cells.

The sample was thymocytes. These TCRs come from a girl under three years old with a congenital heart defect. Both conserved end residues are trimmed from each CDR3. Each record gives: V gene, J gene, CDR3 protein.

V gene: TRBV28; J gene: TRBJ2-1; CDR3 protein: ASSLDARREKRGSSYNEQF
V gene: TRBV27; J gene: TRBJ2-1; CDR3 protein: ASRTLPGGSYNEQF
V gene: TRBV9; J gene: TRBJ2-1; CDR3 protein: ASSVGADPPYNEQF
V gene: TRBV6-1; J gene: TRBJ1-1; CDR3 protein: ASSAKRQGRNTEAF
V gene: TRBV9; J gene: TRBJ2-2; CDR3 protein: ASSVGTGGTGELF
V gene: TRBV21-1; J gene: TRBJ1-6; CDR3 protein: ASSKVGSSYNSPLH
V gene: TRBV5-1; J gene: TRBJ2-7; CDR3 protein: ASSLAGGPHEQY
V gene: TRBV27; J gene: TRBJ1-1; CDR3 protein: ASQTRDTTNTEAF
V gene: TRBV6-5; J gene: TRBJ1-1; CDR3 protein: ASSSRTEAF
V gene: TRBV27; J gene: TRBJ1-5; CDR3 protein: ASSTHRGQNQPQH
V gene: TRBV7-9; J gene: TRBJ2-5; CDR3 protein: ASSLMMPVARGLETQY
V gene: TRBV6-6; J gene: TRBJ1-6; CDR3 protein: ASKTDRAGYNSPLH
V gene: TRBV12-5; J gene: TRBJ1-3; CDR3 protein: ASGLPRDPTGMWVSTIY
V gene: TRBV6-5; J gene: TRBJ2-5; CDR3 protein: ASSSDRSKETQY
V gene: TRBV5-1; J gene: TRBJ2-3; CDR3 protein: ASSLAEREQPTDTQY
V gene: TRBV9; J gene: TRBJ2-1; CDR3 protein: ASSVLAGSSYNEQF
V gene: TRBV28; J gene: TRBJ2-5; CDR3 protein: ASSKLGTSGDRETQY
V gene: TRBV6-1; J gene: TRBJ2-7; CDR3 protein: ASSEALLGDRGREQY
V gene: TRBV5-6; J gene: TRBJ1-4; CDR3 protein: ASSLWTDSTNEKLF
V gene: TRBV29-1; J gene: TRBJ1-1; CDR3 protein: SVSSRANTEAF
V gene: TRBV10-3; J gene: TRBJ1-2; CDR3 protein: AISENGRRTNNYGYT
V gene: TRBV2; J gene: TRBJ2-5; CDR3 protein: ASRYKETQY
V gene: TRBV7-4; J gene: TRBJ1-2; CDR3 protein: ASSLEGGDGRDYGYT
V gene: TRBV7-9; J gene: TRBJ2-5; CDR3 protein: ASSLYVAGGLYQETQY
V gene: TRBV28; J gene: TRBJ1-5; CDR3 protein: ASSSRRHLSNQPQH
V gene: TRBV6-6; J gene: TRBJ1-2; CDR3 protein: ASSTGQEPNYGYT
V gene: TRBV30; J gene: TRBJ2-7; CDR3 protein: AWSVWGASGGFSYEQY
V gene: TRBV28; J gene: TRBJ1-2; CDR3 protein: ASSFGQNYGYT
V gene: TRBV13; J gene: TRBJ2-7; CDR3 protein: ASSLSRGYLSYEQY
V gene: TRBV15; J gene: TRBJ2-6; CDR3 protein: ATSNRRSGGEGGANVLT
V gene: TRBV5-1; J gene: TRBJ1-4; CDR3 protein: ASSFRDSKNEKLF
V gene: TRBV13; J gene: TRBJ2-7; CDR3 protein: ASSFLNRDYEQY
V gene: TRBV6-5; J gene: TRBJ1-6; CDR3 protein: ASSLGQGSSPLH
V gene: TRBV5-6; J gene: TRBJ2-7; CDR3 protein: ASSWRAGSYEQY
V gene: TRBV5-1; J gene: TRBJ2-7; CDR3 protein: ASSPGTGALDEQY